Sequencing of this T cell receptor (beta chain) was carried out in a study of identical twins. General study findings and limits: Twins' excess sharing was less marked for out-of-frame beta sequences. Models underpredicted monozygotic twin sharing of out-of-frame TCR alpha.

Germline trimming cut 5 bases from V and 7 bases from J; bases unmatched to any gene: 7. The CDR3 sequence is 14 residues long. In germline, CDR1 is SGHVS, CDR2 FQNEAQ. With template switching, a universal primer site was added, and the cDNA carried unique molecular identifiers. MiXCR, run by TCRdb on the 5' RACE reads, gives a single entry per CDR3 protein. This table holds nearly 900,000 distinct CDR3 sequences, approximately 13% found once. This clonotype occurred a few times. What it recognizes is unknown. The data were also submitted as part of a second study, on yellow fever vaccine responses in identical twins.

The sequence derives from a woman younger than 35 in good health. The chain combines TRBV7-8 with TRBJ1-5; 8 positions match TRBD1. The sequenced sample consisted of PBMCs. This CDR3 reads CASSATGVGQPQHF. The CDR3 DNA reads TGTGCCAGCAGCGCGACAGGGGTAGGACAGCCCCAGCATTTT.